The present T cell receptor beta chain was sequenced within a study of cytomegalovirus exposure and HLA in healthy donors. Study in general: In terms of ancestry, the Caucasian-associated cluster contained around four fifths of the approximately 420 genotyped donors.

This clone was seen only a few times. 60 Vbeta and 13 Jbeta primers were used in PCR. Assay: immunoSEQ multiplex PCR; the TCRdb copy retains only in-frame clones and omits some. The table includes 110,000 to 150,000 clones, roughly 9.7% detected once. This clonotype was sampled from a man aged 45-60 years in good health and CMV-seronegative. The sample consisted of PBMCs.

CDR3 region: CASSSGQQETQYF. CDR3 in DNA: TGCGCCAGCAGCTCGGGACAGCAAGAGACCCAGTACTTC. The chain employs TRBV5-1 and TRBJ2-5; 7 bases are a match to TRBD1. The CDR3 length is 13 residues. The junction had 1 base not matched to a gene; V was cut back by 3 bases and J by 2 bases. From germline, CDR1 is SGHRS and CDR2 YFSETQ.